Listed below are T cell receptor beta chains from one sample, sequenced in a study of CD8+ T cells in alopecia areata. Sequencing used immunoSEQ multiplex PCR; TCRdb keeps in-frame clones, though not all of them. The sample includes 100,000 to 150,000 clones, about 61% of them seen just once. This material consisted of CD8+ T cells sorted from blood, taken at week 4, from a patient treated with tofacitinib. The source is a human donor with alopecia areata. Each CDR3 is given with its conserved first and last residue. A D gene is named only where the DNA matches it firmly. Not every row has a clone size; where given, it reads once, few, many or a size class.

j_call cdr3_length v_call clone_size d_call cdr3_nt cdr3_aa
TRBJ2-7 14 TRBV27 few . TGTGCCAGCAGTTTAGGAGGGGCGGCCTACGAGCAGTACTTC CASSLGGAAYEQYF
TRBJ2-7 13 TRBV30 . . TGTGCCTGGAGTTGGGGGGATTCCTACGAGCAGTACTTC CAWSWGDSYEQYF
TRBJ2-2 17 TRBV28 few TRBD1 TGTGCCAGCAGTTTGGTGCGTGTGACAGGGGGCACCGGGGAGCTGTTTTTT CASSLVRVTGGTGELFF
TRBJ2-2 14 TRBV7-6 few TRBD2 TGTGCCAGCAGCGTTGGCGGGGGGCACCCGGAGCTGTTTTTT CASSVGGGHPELFF
TRBJ1-5 16 TRBV29-1 . TRBD1 TGCAGCGTTTACCCTCTAGGACAGGGATGCAATCAGCCCCAGCATTTT CSVYPLGQGCNQPQHF
TRBJ2-3 16 TRBV7-8 few . TGTGCCAGCAGCACCCACCAGGGACTTGTACTAGATACGCAGTATTTT CASSTHQGLVLDTQYF
TRBJ2-2 14 TRBV27 . . TGTGCCAGCAGTTCGCCAGGGAGCTCTGCGGAGCTGTTTTTT CASSSPGSSAELFF
TRBJ2-7 15 TRBV5-1 . TRBD1 TGCGCCAGCAGAGATCGACAGGGGGACTCCTACGAGCAGTACTTC CASRDRQGDSYEQYF
TRBJ2-1 15 TRBV2 . . TGTGCCAGCAGTGAAGCTCTCGGACCTCAGAATGAGCAGTTCTTC CASSEALGPQNEQFF
TRBJ2-5 16 TRBV30 . . TGTGCCTGGAGTCCCGGGGTTGCGGGGGCCCAAGAGACCCAGTACTTC CAWSPGVAGAQETQYF
TRBJ1-2 17 TRBV29-1 . TRBD1 TGCAGCGCCGAAAGAACGGTATCTAGACAGGGGAGCTATGGCTACACCTTC CSAERTVSRQGSYGYTF
TRBJ2-7 13 TRBV5-1 once . TGCGCCAGCAGCAGTGGGACACCCTACGAGCAGTACTTC CASSSGTPYEQYF
TRBJ1-2 15 TRBV27 . . TGTGCCAGCAGTGTATCCGGTGGGGGTTGGTATGGCTACACCTTC CASSVSGGGWYGYTF
TRBJ2-7 13 TRBV7-9 . . TGTGCCAGCAGTCACAGGGACCCCTACGAGCAGTACTTC CASSHRDPYEQYF
TRBJ2-3 12 TRBV30 few . TGTGCCTGGGGGGACGTGGCGGATACGCAGTATTTT CAWGDVADTQYF
TRBJ2-1 12 TRBV7-9 . . TGTGCCAGCAGCTTAGCGCGAAATGAGCAGTTCTTC CASSLARNEQFF
TRBJ1-1 16 TRBV27 . . TGTGCCAGCAGTTTATCAGGACCATATATGAACACTGAAGCTTTCTTT CASSLSGPYMNTEAFF
TRBJ2-7 16 TRBV11-2 . TRBD1 TGTGCCAGCAGCTGGGGGAGACAGGGATTGTACCACGAGCAGTACTTC CASSWGRQGLYHEQYF
TRBJ1-1 12 TRBV29-1 . . TGCAGCGACCCTACAGGAAACACTGAAGCTTTCTTT CSDPTGNTEAFF
TRBJ2-2 15 TRBV6-5 . . TGTGCCAGCAGTTACGCCAGCCGGGTCACCGGGGAGCTGTTTTTT CASSYASRVTGELFF
TRBJ1-1 12 TRBV30 . TRBD1 TGTGCCTGGACTCTGGGGACAGGACAAACTTTCTTT CAWTLGTGQTFF
TRBJ2-5 15 TRBV5-1 . . TGCGCCAGCAGCTTGGTTCGGGACGGACAAGAGACCCAGTACTTC CASSLVRDGQETQYF
TRBJ2-5 13 TRBV25-1 . . TGTGCCAGCCGGGACTTGGGGACGGAGACCCAGTACTTC CASRDLGTETQYF
TRBJ1-2 15 TRBV9 . . TGTGCCAGCAGCGCCCCATGGGGGCAGGGCTATGGCTACACCTTC CASSAPWGQGYGYTF
TRBJ2-7 13 TRBV29-1 few . TGCAGCGTTGAACGCCCCCGGGGGAACGAGCAGTACTTC CSVERPRGNEQYF
TRBJ1-2 12 TRBV29-1 . . TGCAGCGTTGAGGACCCAAAAGGTGGCTACACCTTC CSVEDPKGGYTF
TRBJ2-3 14 TRBV30 . . TGTGCCTGGATGGCTGCGGGGTACACAGATACGCAGTATTTT CAWMAAGYTDTQYF
TRBJ1-1 11 TRBV29-1 . . TGCAGCGTTGAGAAGGAAACTGAAGCTTTCTTT CSVEKETEAFF
TRBJ2-2 13 TRBV11-2 . . TGTGCCAGCAGCACCGGGGGGCCCGGGGAGCTGTTTTTT CASSTGGPGELFF
TRBJ2-3 16 TRBV7-9 . . TGTGCCAGCAGCTTAGTCTGGACCGCTAGCACAGATACGCAGTATTTT CASSLVWTASTDTQYF
TRBJ2-6 18 TRBV30 . . TGTGCCTGGAGCGAAGGGACGGCAAGTAGCTCTGGGGCCAACGTCCTGACTTTC CAWSEGTASSSGANVLTF
TRBJ2-5 15 TRBV15 once TRBD2 TGTGCCACCAGCGGCAATAGCGGGGCTCAAGAGACCCAGTACTTC CATSGNSGAQETQYF
TRBJ2-7 15 TRBV4-1 . TRBD1 TGCGCCAGCAGCCAAGCACAGGGGGCGGCGTACGAGCAGTACTTC CASSQAQGAAYEQYF
TRBJ2-5 14 TRBV30 . . TGTGCCTGGAAGATACAGGGGGAGGGAGAGACCCAGTACTTC CAWKIQGEGETQYF
TRBJ2-7 12 TRBV7-9 . . TGTGCCAGCAGCTCTACCAGGGTCGAGCAGTACTTC CASSSTRVEQYF
TRBJ2-1 12 TRBV7-9 few . TGTGCCAGCAGCCAGAGCTACAATGAGCAGTTCTTC CASSQSYNEQFF
TRBJ2-7 12 TRBV29-1 once . TGCAGCGCAGGGGAAATACACTACGAGCAGTACTTC CSAGEIHYEQYF
TRBJ2-5 15 TRBV6-6 few TRBD1 TGTGCCAGCAAGGGGGGGGACAGGGAGATGGAGACCCAGTACTTC CASKGGDREMETQYF
TRBJ2-1 15 TRBV27 . TRBD2 TGTGCCAGCAGTTTAAGCGGGACGGGTGCCAATGAGCAGTTCTTC CASSLSGTGANEQFF
TRBJ2-7 14 TRBV27 . . TGTGCCAGCAGTTCGCGGTTAACCCCCTACGAGCAGTACTTC CASSSRLTPYEQYF
TRBJ2-3 15 TRBV9 . . TGTGCCAGCAGCGTAGGTCTGGGGGCACGGGATACGCAGTATTTT CASSVGLGARDTQYF
TRBJ1-1 15 TRBV25-1 . . TGTGCCAGCAGTGAGTCGGGGAGACTGAACACTGAAGCTTTCTTT CASSESGRLNTEAFF